This TCR beta chain was captured in a study of T cells in Graves' hyperthyroidism and ophthalmopathy. The length of the CDR3 is 12 residues. Trimming left V 6 bases short and J 0 bases short, with 7 bases between. Germline-derived CDR1 and CDR2 are DFQATT and SNEGSKA (reference sequence). Amplified regions were TCR beta CDR3 sequences from RNA transcripts. Initially, a first-round RT-PCR of the TCR CDR3 employed the HTBI primer set. TCRdb re-called the multiplex PCR reads with MiXCR, one entry per CDR3 protein. The data hold 500,000 to 650,000 distinct CDR3 sequences, with roughly 15% observed a single time. This clonotype was counted at least ten times.

The sequenced sample was blood. The chain carries TRBV20-1 and TRBJ2-3; D remains ambiguous. This sequence was found in a woman aged 45-65 years with Graves' ophthalmopathy. CDR3 coding DNA: TGCAGTGCAACGACTAGCACAGATACGCAGTATTTT. Translating it yields CSATTSTDTQYF.